Shown below are 30 T cell receptor beta chains from a single sample sequenced in a study of T cell responses to AZD1222 COVID-19 vaccine. Repertoires were generated with immunoSEQ multiplex PCR, while TCRdb's copy carries only in-frame clones and drops some. This table has about 150,000 clones, 80% to 95% appearing once. The source was peripheral blood, collected 28 days after the second AZD1222 dose. These receptors were collected from an adult who received the AZD1222 COVID-19 vaccine.

This rearrangement joins TRBV9 to TRBJ2-7; tentatively, D is TRBD1 (6 bases). This CDR3 spans 16 amino acids. Germline V gives CDR1 SGDLS, CDR2 YYNGEE. The V gene lost 4 bases and the J gene lost 3 bases, with 20 bases spanning the gap. The CDR3 loop is CASSPSGRGGYYEQYF. DNA of the CDR3: TGTGCCAGCAGCCCCTCCGGTCGAGGGGGATACTACGAGCAGTACTTC.

The chain links TRBV30 to TRBJ1-3; weak D call: TRBD1 (6 bases). Germline CDR1 is GTSNPN and CDR2 is SVGIG (reference sequence). CDR3 length equals 15 residues. V gave up 5 bases and J gave up 0 bases, with 14 bases separating them. The CDR3 sequence is CAWAKGGRSGNTIYF. The CDR3 region has the DNA TGTGCCTGGGCAAAAGGGGGTCGCTCTGGAAACACCATATATTTT. Full variable domain (outside the CDR3, taken from reference TRBV30 and TRBJ1-3): SQTIHQWPATLVQPVGSPLSLECTVEGTSNPNLYWYRQAAGRGLQLLFYSVGIGQISSEVPQNLSASRPQDRQFILSSKKLLLSDSGFYLCAWAKGGRSGNTIYFGEGSWLTVV.

This clone was observed a few times. This sequence joins TRBV12-3 or TRBV12-4 and TRBJ2-3; D not resolved. V was cut by 5 bases and J by 5 bases, with 11 bases left in between. The CDR3 length is 13 residues. The CDR3 region is CASSPRVRDTQYF. In DNA, the CDR3 is TGTGCCAGCAGTCCCCGGGTCCGAGATACGCAGTATTTT.

J is TRBJ1-1 and V is TRBV5-4, with D maybe TRBD1 (6 bases). V gave up 1 base and J gave up 0 bases, with 16 bases separating them. The CDR3 loop spans 17 amino acids. The V gene's germline CDR1 is SGHNT and CDR2 YYREEE (reference sequence). In nucleotides, the CDR3 is TGTGCCAGCAGCTTGAGCCCATTGGGACAAGTGAACACTGAAGCTTTCTTT. Translated, it gives CASSLSPLGQVNTEAFF.

This clone occurred a few times. The V and J genes are TRBV20-1 and TRBJ2-1, with TRBD2 identical over 10 bases. J gave up 6 bases and V 3 bases, and 8 bases lay outside the gene matches. The CDR3 sequence is 15 residues long. The V gene's germline CDR1 is DFQATT and CDR2 SNEGSKA (reference sequence). For the CDR3, the DNA is TGCAGTGCTAGTTCCCTAGCGGGAGATGGCAATGAGCAGTTCTTC. Its translation: CSASSLAGDGNEQFF.

The gene calls are TRBV5-1 and TRBJ1-4, with D possibly TRBD1 on 6 matching bases. The germline V and J ends were trimmed by 3 bases and 7 bases, with 25 bases remaining between them. Looked up from germline, CDR1 is SGHRS and CDR2 is YFSETQ. CDR3 length: 18 residues. In DNA, the CDR3 is TGCGCCAGCAGCTCTCCTGAACGGACAGTTAGCCATGGTGAAAAACTGTTTTTT. It codes for CASSSPERTVSHGEKLFF.

The rearrangement links TRBV7-8 to TRBJ2-7; 8 bases are shared with TRBD2. There are 16 residues in the CDR3. V shed 0 bases and J 7 bases; nucleotides not matched to a gene: 11. Germline V lookup: CDR1 SGHVS, CDR2 FQNEAQ. CDR3 loop: CASSLAAGRATGEQYF. Written as DNA, the CDR3 is TGTGCCAGCAGCTTAGCAGCCGGGAGGGCCACGGGAGAGCAGTACTTC.

The gene calls are TRBV5-1 and TRBJ2-2; D ambiguous. The CDR3 runs to 13 residues. The germline gives CDR1 SGHRS, CDR2 YFSETQ. V gave up 0 bases and J gave up 6 bases, with 6 bases separating them. For the CDR3, the DNA is TGCGCCAGCAGCTTGGGGGCGGCCGGGGAGCTGTTTTTT. Translation: CASSLGAAGELFF.

The rearrangement joins TRBV9 to TRBJ2-2; TRBD1 is a possible D gene (5 bases). Germline V gene sequence: CDR1 SGDLS, CDR2 YYNGEE. V was shortened by 4 bases and J by 0 bases, with 10 bases between the two germline ends. The CDR3 totals 15 residues. CDR3 sequence reads: CASSPGHSNTGELFF. The CDR3 DNA reads as TGTGCCAGCAGCCCTGGACACTCGAACACCGGGGAGCTGTTTTTT.

This clone was seen once. The chain links TRBV5-1 to TRBJ1-2, with a weak D call TRBD1 (5 bases). The ends were cut back, 7 bases at V and 3 bases at J, with 13 bases in the middle. The CDR3 covers 13 residues. Germline lookup yields CDR1 SGHRS and CDR2 YFSETQ. CDR3 residues: CASSAVTDYGYTF. DNA of the CDR3: TGCGCCAGCTCCGCGGTGACAGACTATGGCTACACCTTC.

J is TRBJ2-7 and V is TRBV30; no firm D call. The CDR3 contains 13 residues. The V gene's germline CDR1 is GTSNPN and CDR2 SVGIG (reference sequence). V gave up 3 bases and J gave up 5 bases, with 14 bases separating them. The CDR3 bases are TGTGCCTGGAGGACCCCGACAACCCACGAGCAGTACTTC. It codes for CAWRTPTTHEQYF.

This clone was recorded a few times. The rearrangement links TRBV3-1 (or the pseudogene TRBV3-2) to TRBJ2-7; D is perhaps TRBD1 (6 bases). V lost 3 bases, J lost 3 bases, and 15 bases lay in between. In germline, CDR1 is LGHDT, CDR2 YNNKEL (reference sequence). CDR3 length: 15 residues. The DNA of the CDR3 is TGTGCCAGCAGCCAGTCACAGGGCATCCGCTACGAGCAGTACTTC. Its protein product is CASSQSQGIRYEQYF.

The rearrangement joins TRBV5-1 to TRBJ2-7; 12 bases fit TRBD2. Germline CDR1 SGHRS, CDR2 YFSETQ. The CDR3 has 18 residues. The V segment lost 1 base and the J segment 1 base; nucleotides outside the gene matches: 9. The CDR3 nucleotides read TGCGCCAGCAGCTTGTCGCTAGCGGGAGGGAAGTGGTCCTACGAGCAGTACTTC. Encoded protein: CASSLSLAGGKWSYEQYF.

The table lists this clone with a count of one. V gene TRBV6-1 combines with J gene TRBJ2-1, with D uncertain. Trimming took 2 bases from V and 4 from J, leaving 3 bases between them. The germline gives CDR1 MNHNS, CDR2 SASEGT. The CDR3 covers 12 residues. For the CDR3, the DNA is TGTGCCAGCAGTGAACCATACAATGAGCAGTTCTTC. Its protein product is CASSEPYNEQFF.

This chain uses TRBV7-9 with TRBJ1-4; D call uncertain. Deletions cut 4 bases from V and 7 bases from J, with 28 bases between. This CDR3 contains 19 residues. Germline assignment: CDR1 SEHNR and CDR2 FQNEAQ (reference sequence). The CDR3 DNA reads as TGTGCCAGCAGCTCCCCCAGTCCGTATGAAAACTTGCATGGTGAAAAACTGTTTTTT. This translates into CASSSPSPYENLHGEKLFF.

The sample holds one count of this clone. The rearrangement uses TRBV25-1 and TRBJ2-5; 9 bases line up with TRBD1. V lost 4 bases, J lost 4 bases, and 7 bases stayed unmatched. Germline CDR1 reads MGHDK; CDR2 reads SYGVNS. This CDR3 comprises 15 residues. The chain's CDR3 is CASSGGTGNGETQYF. The CDR3 DNA reads TGTGCCAGCAGTGGAGGGACAGGGAACGGAGAGACCCAGTACTTC.

The chain is built from TRBV11-2 and TRBJ1-3; D not certain. In germline, CDR1 is SGHAT, CDR2 FQNNGV. Trimming took 5 bases from V and 4 from J, leaving 9 bases between them. The CDR3 has 13 residues. This CDR3 is CASSPLGGNTIYF. CDR3 DNA sequence: TGTGCCAGCAGCCCCCTCGGGGGAAACACCATATATTTT.

V usage is TRBV6-5 and J usage is TRBJ1-2; 9 bases fit TRBD1. The CDR3 runs to 14 residues. Per germline, CDR1 MNHEY and CDR2 SVGAGI. V was clipped by 6 bases and J by 8 bases; unmatched bases: 10. For the CDR3, the DNA is TGTGCCAGCAGCCAGGGACAGGGTCGTTACGGCTACACCTTC. Its translation: CASSQGQGRYGYTF.

CDR3 nucleotides: TGTGCCAGCAGCCTAAACGCGGGCCCTTCCTATAATTCACCCCTCCACTTT. Amino acids: CASSLNAGPSYNSPLHF. The V and J genes are TRBV11-2 and TRBJ1-6, with D unresolved. Between the trimmed V and J ends, which lost 5 bases and 1 base, there was a span of 15 bases. The V gene's germline CDR1 is SGHAT and CDR2 FQNNGV. The CDR3 extends over 17 amino acids.

The sample holds a few counts of this clone. This chain joins TRBV7-6 and TRBJ1-1; 7 bases map to TRBD1. V gave up 3 bases and J gave up 3 bases; unmatched junction bases: 10. The germline CDR1 and CDR2 sequences are SGHVS and FNYEAQ. This CDR3 region has 16 residues. CDR3 region: CASSLGWQGVDTEAFF. The CDR3 DNA sequence: TGTGCCAGCAGCTTGGGGTGGCAGGGGGTAGACACTGAAGCTTTCTTT.

The V and J genes are TRBV7-7 and TRBJ2-5; 9 positions match TRBD1. The J segment lost 4 bases and the V segment lost 4 bases, leaving 1 base of the junction unmatched. In germline, CDR1 is SSHAT, CDR2 FNYEAQ (reference sequence). The CDR3 covers 13 residues. CDR3 bases: TGTGCCAGCAGCTCGGACAGGGGAGAGACCCAGTACTTC. Protein sequence: CASSSDRGETQYF.

The J gene is TRBJ2-1, the V gene TRBV19, with D possibly TRBD1 on 6 matching bases. The CDR3 runs 15 residues. Trimming left V 5 bases short and J 0 bases short, with 11 bases between. The germline V gene has CDR1 LNHDA and CDR2 SQIVND (reference sequence). The CDR3 reads CASSPQGSSYNEQFF. In DNA form, the CDR3 reads TGTGCCAGTAGTCCCCAGGGGAGCTCCTACAATGAGCAGTTCTTC.

The rearrangement uses TRBV5-4 and TRBJ2-7, with TRBD2 matching 7 bases. Trimming removed 9 bases from V and 0 bases from J; junction bases left unmatched: 9. CDR1 and CDR2 from the germline V gene are SGHNT and YYREEE (reference sequence). The CDR3 runs to 14 residues. Written as DNA, the CDR3 is TGTGCCATCAGGAAAGCGGGGAGCTCCTACGAGCAGTACTTC. It encodes CAIRKAGSSYEQYF.

This clone has just one count. The V call is TRBV7-9, the J call TRBJ1-2; D not certain. Looked up from germline, CDR1 is SEHNR and CDR2 is FQNEAQ (reference sequence). The CDR3 loop spans 13 amino acids. V lost 5 bases and J 4 bases, leaving 11 bases between the germline ends. This CDR3 reads CASSQPLGYGYTF. Here the CDR3 DNA reads TGTGCCAGCAGCCAACCCTTGGGCTATGGCTACACCTTC.

The CDR3 here is CAFSGRANEQFF. The CDR3 coding sequence is TGTGCCTTCAGCGGGAGGGCGAATGAGCAGTTCTTC. The genes are TRBV30 and TRBJ2-1, with 10 nucleotides matching TRBD2. Germline assignment: CDR1 GTSNPN and CDR2 SVGIG (reference sequence). The CDR3 spans 12 residues. V lost 7 bases, J lost 7 bases, and 4 bases stayed unmatched.

DNA for the CDR3: TGTGCCATCCACGAGGGAGGTACGCAGTATTTT. Amino acids: CAIHEGGTQYF. The chain carries TRBV6-5 and TRBJ2-3, with D tentatively TRBD2 (6 bases). V shed 10 bases and J shed 8 bases, with 13 bases lying between them. CDR3 length: 11 amino acids. Germline CDR1 reads MNHEY; CDR2 reads SVGAGI.

This clone was seen a handful of times. The chain combines TRBV19 with TRBJ2-7; D is undetermined. The germline gives CDR1 LNHDA, CDR2 SQIVND (reference sequence). This CDR3 has 12 amino acids. Trimming removed 6 bases from V and 3 bases from J, with 9 bases in between. The chain's CDR3 is CASSRPGYEQYF. The CDR3 DNA reads as TGTGCCAGTAGCCGGCCAGGCTACGAGCAGTACTTC.

The CDR3 loop reads CASSEGFRSPLHF. The CDR3 nucleotides read TGTGCCAGCAGTGAAGGATTTAGATCACCCCTCCACTTT. This rearrangement joins TRBV6-4 to TRBJ1-6; D is unresolved. There are 13 residues in the CDR3. In germline, CDR1 is MRHNA, CDR2 SNTAGT. V lost 3 bases and J lost 10, with 10 bases in between.

This chain links TRBV15 with TRBJ2-7; D is perhaps TRBD1 (6 bases). V was clipped by 0 bases and J by 7 bases, with 13 bases between them. The length of the CDR3 is 14 residues. Germline-derived CDR1 and CDR2 are LNHNV and YYDKDF (reference sequence). CDR3 in amino acids: CATSRDRGAKEQYF. For the CDR3, the DNA is TGTGCCACCAGCAGAGACAGGGGTGCTAAGGAGCAGTACTTC.

The chain recombines TRBV7-9 with TRBJ2-7; no definite D call. The V and J ends lost 1 base and 3 bases respectively, with 10 bases between them. CDR1 is SEHNR, CDR2 FQNEAQ, per germline (reference sequence). There are 14 residues in the CDR3. For the CDR3, the DNA is TGTGCCAGCAGCTTAGGTCCTACTTACTACGAGCAGTACTTC. Protein product: CASSLGPTYYEQYF.